The 11 T cell receptor beta chains listed next were all sequenced from one sample in a study of T cell responses to AZD1222 COVID-19 vaccine. Sequenced by immunoSEQ multiplex PCR; TCRdb stores in-frame clones only, minus some. The data hold 130,000 or so clones, with about 90% observed a single time. The source material was peripheral blood, sampled 28 days after the second AZD1222 dose. All receptors come from an adult who received the AZD1222 COVID-19 vaccine.

The chain combines TRBV28 with TRBJ1-2; D call uncertain. V was pared by 4 bases and J by 8 bases, with 17 bases between. Germline V lookup: CDR1 MDHEN, CDR2 SYDVKM. The CDR3 is made up of 14 amino acids. As DNA, the CDR3 is TGTGCCAGCAGTTCCCCGTGGAGGGAAGAGGGCTACACCTTC. It translates to CASSSPWREEGYTF.

The J gene is TRBJ1-6, the V gene TRBV14, with no clear D. V lost 1 base to trimming and J lost 8 bases, with 9 bases between them. The CDR3 covers 14 residues. The germline V gene encodes CDR1 SGHDN and CDR2 FVKESK. The DNA for the CDR3 is TGTGCCAGCAGCCAAGTCTATCTGGATTCACCCCTCCACTTT. It translates to CASSQVYLDSPLHF.

The CDR3 sequence is CASSYGLAIDTQYF. As DNA, the CDR3 is TGTGCCAGCAGCTACGGACTAGCCATAGATACGCAGTATTTT. The V gene is TRBV7-9, the J gene TRBJ2-3, with 8 bases lining up with TRBD2. J lost 5 bases, V lost 4 bases, and 5 bases had no gene match. This CDR3 is built from 14 residues. CDR1 is SEHNR and CDR2 is FQNEAQ in the germline V gene (reference sequence).

V is TRBV5-4 and J is TRBJ1-2, with a possible D match to TRBD1 (5 bases). Trimming took 7 bases from V and 6 from J, leaving 22 bases between them. Germline CDR1 is SGHNT and CDR2 is YYREEE (reference sequence). The CDR3 is 15 residues long. The CDR3 is CASSGGVGRVDGYTF. Here the CDR3 DNA reads TGTGCCAGCTCGGGGGGGGTGGGCAGGGTTGATGGCTACACCTTC.

The chain recombines TRBV7-9 with TRBJ2-1, with 7 bases aligning to TRBD1. V lost 3 bases to trimming and J lost 4 bases; unmatched junction nucleotides: 6. Germline V gene lookup returns CDR1 SEHNR and CDR2 FQNEAQ (reference sequence). The CDR3 is 15 amino acids. For the CDR3, the DNA is TGTGCCAGCAGCTTCGGGGACAGTACTTACAATGAGCAGTTCTTC. Its translation is CASSFGDSTYNEQFF.

The chain has TRBV24-1 and TRBJ2-1, with D perhaps matching TRBD2 (6 bases). V lost 3 bases and J 0 bases, leaving 17 bases between the germline ends. Germline V CDR1 and CDR2: KGHDR, SFDVKD. The CDR3 covers 18 residues. Here the CDR3 DNA reads TGTGCCACCAGTGATCTCCCGGGACTCCCTCGCTCCTACAATGAGCAGTTCTTC. Translation: CATSDLPGLPRSYNEQFF.

This clone was counted once. The gene calls are TRBV6-6 and TRBJ2-7; D may be TRBD1 or TRBD2 (5 bases each). This CDR3 region has 15 residues. Germline assignment: CDR1 MNHNY and CDR2 SVGAGI (reference sequence). Trimming stripped 0 bases from V and 0 bases from J, with 9 bases between. DNA for the CDR3: TGTGCCAGCAGTTACTCGGGGGAGAGCTCCTACGAGCAGTACTTC. Its protein is CASSYSGESSYEQYF.

The genes are TRBV4-1 and TRBJ1-4; possible D gene TRBD1, 5 bases. The CDR3 consists of 18 residues. Trimming removed 2 bases from V and 10 bases from J, with 26 bases in between. From germline, CDR1 is MGHRA and CDR2 YSYEKL. This CDR3 is CASSQPTGTVLTRGKLFF. The CDR3 bases are TGCGCCAGCAGCCAACCCACCGGCACGGTACTCACGAGGGGAAAACTGTTTTTT.

The chain combines TRBV9 with TRBJ2-7; D may correspond to TRBD1 or TRBD2 (5 bases each). Per germline, CDR1 SGDLS and CDR2 YYNGEE. The CDR3 is made up of 12 amino acids. V was pared by 4 bases and J by 6 bases, with 11 bases between. The CDR3 sequence is CASSYGTGEQYF. The CDR3 DNA sequence: TGTGCCAGCAGCTATGGGACGGGCGAGCAGTACTTC.

This rearrangement joins TRBV7-8 to TRBJ2-5; TRBD2 matches 7 bases. V lost 1 base, J lost 4 bases, and 3 bases stayed unmatched. Germline CDR1 and CDR2: SGHVS and FQNEAQ. CDR3 length: 14 amino acids. The CDR3 region is CASSLVAGGETQYF. The DNA for the CDR3 is TGTGCCAGCAGCTTAGTAGCGGGTGGAGAGACCCAGTACTTC.

The chain has TRBV5-6 and TRBJ2-1, with D possibly called TRBD1 or TRBD2 (5 bases each). Germline CDR1 reads SGHDT; CDR2 reads YYEEEE. The CDR3 runs 14 residues. V lost 1 base and J lost 4, with 9 bases in between. The CDR3 DNA reads TGTGCCAGCAGCTTGCCAGAGGGGTACAATGAGCAGTTCTTC. Translated: CASSLPEGYNEQFF.